The clone carrying this T cell receptor (beta chain) was counted at least ten times. Germline V gene lookup returns CDR1 MGHRA and CDR2 YSYEKL. V lost 4 bases, J lost 4 bases, and 10 bases lay in between. The CDR3 totals 13 residues. The authors prepared the TCRbeta library with unique molecular identifiers. TCRdb itself ran the PCR reads through MiXCR, one entry per CDR3 protein. The data show 250,000 to 350,000 distinct CDR3 sequences, with nearly 10% seen just once and 9.5% to 13% held by the top ten. The entry originates in a study of T-cell reconstitution after alpha-beta-depleted transplantation in children.

The chain couples TRBV4-1 to TRBJ2-5, with D unclear. Sample: PBMCs from the stem cell graft donor, taken from the stem cell graft. This TCR was recovered from a human donor who donated a stem cell graft to a child with SCID. CDR3 amino acids: CASSRVLSETQYF. The CDR3 DNA reads as TGCGCCAGCAGCCGAGTACTTTCAGAGACCCAGTACTTC.